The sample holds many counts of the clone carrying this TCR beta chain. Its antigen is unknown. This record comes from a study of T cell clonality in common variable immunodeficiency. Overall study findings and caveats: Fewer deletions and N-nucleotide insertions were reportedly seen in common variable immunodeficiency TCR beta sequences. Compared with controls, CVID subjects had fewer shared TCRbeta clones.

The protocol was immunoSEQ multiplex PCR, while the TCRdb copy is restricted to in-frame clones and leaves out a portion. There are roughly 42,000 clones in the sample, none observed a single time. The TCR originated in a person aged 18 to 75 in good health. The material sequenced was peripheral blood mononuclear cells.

The CDR3 DNA, read in part, is TGTGCTAGTGGTTTCGACAGGGGGCAGAGTGAGACC. Translation: CASGFDRGQSET. The entire CDR3 protein reads CASGFDRGQSETQYF. The V and J genes are TRBV12-5 and TRBJ2-5; 10 nucleotides line up with TRBD1. The read terminates 3 residues ahead of where the CDR3 ends, so the germline J gene completes it. J gave up 5 bases and V 3 bases, and 6 bases lay outside the gene matches. Germline values: CDR1 LGHNT, CDR2 FRNRAP. This CDR3 comprises 15 residues.